This TCR beta chain was profiled in a study of T cell responses to AZD1222 COVID-19 vaccine. The study, taken as a whole, reports: It should be noted that donors were predominantly white British and more often female, and clonal diversity was possibly underestimated. Reportedly, nearly half the spike-specific TCRs target unmutated variant regions. Without day 14 samples, only post-peak T cell repertoires were studied. Baseline seropositivity characterized only 5 or 6 AZD1222 recipients.

About this clone: Its target is unknown.

Per germline, CDR1 SEHNR and CDR2 FQNEAQ (reference sequence). The CDR3 runs 13 residues. V was cut by 7 bases and J by 4 bases, with 8 bases left in between. The repertoire was sequenced with immunoSEQ multiplex PCR; TCRdb's copy has only in-frame clones and lacks some. Here the sample spans under 150,000 clones, roughly 92% being singletons. This chain connects TRBV7-9 to TRBJ1-6; D remains ambiguous. The specimen was peripheral blood, collected 28 days after the second AZD1222 dose. The receptor's source is an adult who received the AZD1222 COVID-19 vaccine. Here the CDR3 DNA reads TGTGCCAGCACCCCTAATTATAATTCACCCCTCCACTTT. Its translation is CASTPNYNSPLHF.